This T cell receptor beta chain came from a study of T cell responses to AZD1222 COVID-19 vaccine. Repertoires were generated with immunoSEQ multiplex PCR, while TCRdb's copy carries only in-frame clones and drops some. The table records 100,000 to 150,000 clones, about nine tenths of them present only once. The germline gives CDR1 LNHNV, CDR2 YYDKDF (reference sequence). The CDR3 extends over 14 amino acids. The ends were cut back, 5 bases at V and 2 bases at J, with 11 bases in the middle. The J gene is TRBJ2-3, the V gene TRBV15; D might be TRBD2 (6 bases). This sequence was found in an adult in good health. The sequencing used peripheral blood, collected on day 0 of AZD1222 vaccination. CDR3 amino acids: CATSGRGSTDTQYF. Written as DNA, the CDR3 is TGTGCCACCAGCGGGCGGGGATCCACAGATACGCAGTATTTT.